These 24 T cell receptor beta chains originate from one sample sequenced in a study of Tregs in tolerant kidney transplant recipients (dated by TCRdb to about 2019). The transplants used related donors along with nonmyeloablative bone marrow transplantation, and in the human trials mixed chimerism was transient. Library prep was done by the immunoSEQ multiplex PCR assay. The clones in this table, taken by TCRdb from immuneACCESS, are in-frame only. Not every clone is retained; where verified, under half of the shortfall comes from an unresolved V gene, and the cause of the rest is unknown. The sample yields about 81,000 clones; more than 85% were counted once. The ten largest clonotypes hold 1.6% of the sample. Sequenced material: CD4+ T cells from blood (PBMCs), taken 24 months after the transplant. These receptors originate from a human patient who received a combined kidney and bone marrow transplant. Post transplant, some T cells may arise from the graft donor.

The gene calls are TRBV7-3 and TRBJ2-7; perhaps TRBD1 as D (6 bases). The CDR3 length is 13 residues. CDR1 and CDR2 from the germline V gene are SGHTA and FQGTGA. V lost 5 bases and J lost 6, with 14 bases in between. The CDR3 bases are TGTGCCAGCAGCCCTTACAGGGATAGCGAGCAGTACTTC. It yields the protein CASSPYRDSEQYF.

This clone has only one observation. The chain carries TRBV7-9 and TRBJ1-2; D unclear. Germline assignment: CDR1 SEHNR and CDR2 FQNEAQ (reference sequence). The length of the CDR3 is 15 residues. The V and J ends lost 4 bases and 7 bases respectively, with 19 bases between them. CDR3 bases: TGTGCCAGCAGCTCTCCCCTGGTCCGGGGTCGTGGCTACACCTTC. Translated, it gives CASSSPLVRGRGYTF.

The rearrangement joins TRBV28 to TRBJ1-4; D unclear. The V gene lost 8 bases and the J gene lost 4 bases, with 14 bases spanning the gap. The germline CDR1 and CDR2 sequences are MDHEN and SYDVKM. The CDR3 covers 14 residues. This chain's CDR3 is CASGIRVLNEKLFF. CDR3 bases: TGTGCCAGCGGAATCCGGGTCCTTAATGAAAAACTGTTTTTT.

This clone showed up just a few times. The chain is built from TRBV7-9 and TRBJ1-3; D ambiguous. Trimming stripped 5 bases from V and 0 bases from J, with 17 bases between. This CDR3 has 17 residues. CDR1 is SEHNR and CDR2 is FQNEAQ in the germline V gene (reference sequence). The DNA of the CDR3 is TGTGCCAGCAGCCAAATTAGCTACCGGAACTCTGGAAACACCATATATTTT. Translating it yields CASSQISYRNSGNTIYF.

The genes are TRBV28 and TRBJ2-4, with TRBD1 as a possible D gene (7 bases). The CDR3 is 16 amino acids. Deletions cut 5 bases from V and 1 base from J, with 15 bases between. Germline loops: CDR1 MDHEN, CDR2 SYDVKM. The CDR3 region is CASSPRGAWAKNIQYF. DNA for the CDR3: TGTGCCAGCAGTCCCAGGGGGGCTTGGGCCAAAAACATTCAGTACTTC.

V and J are TRBV4-1 and TRBJ2-7, with 9 bases aligning to TRBD1. Trimming cost V 3 bases and J 3 bases; bases outside gene matches: 15. The germline V gene encodes CDR1 MGHRA and CDR2 YSYEKL. There are 18 residues in the CDR3. CDR3 loop: CASSQTGGVWTGNYEQYF. CDR3 coding DNA: TGCGCCAGCAGCCAGACAGGGGGAGTCTGGACAGGAAACTACGAGCAGTACTTC.

This chain uses TRBV6-1 with TRBJ2-7; 13 bases are a match to TRBD2. V was clipped by 6 bases and J by 5 bases; unmatched bases: 7. CDR1 is MNHNS, CDR2 SASEGT, per germline. The CDR3 runs to 15 residues. Here the CDR3 DNA reads TGTGCCAGCAGAGCCCGACTAGCGGGGGGCAACGAGCAGTACTTC. It translates to CASRARLAGGNEQYF.

The J gene is TRBJ1-4, the V gene TRBV4-2, with D hard to call. V lost 0 bases, J lost 1 base, and 9 bases lay in between. Germline V lookup: CDR1 LGHNA, CDR2 YNFKEQ. There are 16 residues in the CDR3. The DNA for the CDR3 is TGTGCCAGCAGCCAAGACCTTCAGCGAACTAATGAAAAACTGTTTTTT. Translated: CASSQDLQRTNEKLFF.

The chain links TRBV11-3 to TRBJ2-3; unclear D gene. CDR3 length equals 11 residues. Germline loops: CDR1 SGHNT, CDR2 YENEEA. Trimming left V 5 bases short and J 6 bases short, with 6 bases between. CDR3 region: CASSPRDTQYF. Written as DNA, the CDR3 is TGTGCCAGCAGCCCTAGGGATACGCAGTATTTT.

The rearrangement links TRBV5-6 to TRBJ1-2; D is possibly TRBD1 (6 bases). Per the germline V gene, CDR1 is SGHDT and CDR2 is YYEEEE. V was trimmed by 2 bases and J by 4 bases, leaving 12 bases between them. CDR3 length equals 14 residues. The CDR3 region has the DNA TGTGCCAGCAGCTTAGTTAGGACAGTCTATGGCTACACCTTC. Translating gives CASSLVRTVYGYTF.

The chain links TRBV7-2 to TRBJ2-7; D is possibly TRBD1 (5 bases). The V gene lost 1 base and the J gene lost 2 bases, with 15 bases spanning the gap. Germline V CDR1 and CDR2: SGHTA, FQGNSA. The CDR3 extends over 16 amino acids. The DNA for the CDR3 is TGTGCCAGCAGCTTAGGCTGGGGCCAGGGTACCTACGAGCAGTACTTC. It yields the protein CASSLGWGQGTYEQYF.

This chain's CDR3 is CATSSLVTGGWDEQFF. The CDR3 coding sequence is TGTGCCACCAGCAGCCTAGTGACAGGGGGCTGGGATGAGCAGTTCTTC. The chain recombines TRBV15 with TRBJ2-1; 10 nucleotides match TRBD1. CDR3 size: 16 residues. The junction had 10 bases not matched to a gene; V was cut back by 3 bases and J by 8 bases. Germline-derived CDR1 and CDR2 are LNHNV and YYDKDF (reference sequence).

The chain is built from TRBV28 and TRBJ1-4; D remains ambiguous. V was cut by 6 bases and J by 5 bases, with 4 bases left in between. The CDR3 consists of 11 residues. From germline, CDR1 is MDHEN and CDR2 SYDVKM. CDR3 residues: CASRSNEKLFF. Written as DNA, the CDR3 is TGTGCCAGCAGGTCGAATGAAAAACTGTTTTTT.

The rearrangement joins TRBV27 to TRBJ1-1, with 9 bases aligning to TRBD1. Trimming at V came to 6 bases and at J to 11 bases, leaving 7 bases not matched to a gene. The germline V gene encodes CDR1 MNHEY and CDR2 SMNVEV (reference sequence). The CDR3 covers 12 residues. The CDR3 sequence is CASRTGTGIAFF. The CDR3 DNA follows: TGTGCCAGCAGGACCGGGACAGGGATTGCTTTCTTT.

The V call is TRBV28, the J call TRBJ1-2, with D unresolved. This CDR3 region has 13 residues. Germline CDR1 MDHEN, CDR2 SYDVKM. V shed 2 bases and J shed 4 bases, with 8 bases lying between them. In DNA, the CDR3 is TGTGCCAGCAGTTTACCCCCCATCTATGGCTACACCTTC. Residues: CASSLPPIYGYTF.

This chain connects TRBV19 to TRBJ2-3; D might be TRBD2 (6 bases). CDR3 length equals 12 residues. Per germline, CDR1 LNHDA and CDR2 SQIVND (reference sequence). V was pared by 6 bases and J by 5 bases, with 9 bases between. The CDR3 reads CASRGLVDTQYF. CDR3 coding DNA: TGTGCCAGTAGGGGACTCGTAGATACGCAGTATTTT.

V and J are TRBV9 and TRBJ2-3; tentative D call: TRBD2 (6 bases). V was shortened by 3 bases and J by 8 bases, with 19 bases between the two germline ends. Looked up from germline, CDR1 is SGDLS and CDR2 is YYNGEE. The CDR3 has 15 residues. The CDR3: CASSAWTDGGSTQYF. CDR3 nucleotides: TGTGCCAGCAGCGCCTGGACCGACGGAGGGAGTACGCAGTATTTT. The variable domain in full, with the rest retrieved from reference TRBV9 and TRBJ2-3, is DSGVTQTPKHLITATGQRVTLRCSPRSGDLSVYWYQQSLDQGLQFLIQYYNGEERAKGNILERFSAQQFPDLHSELNLSSLELGDSALYFCASSAWTDGGSTQYFGPGTRLTVL.

The chain has TRBV29-1 and TRBJ2-1; tentative D call: TRBD2 (5 bases). Germline V CDR1 and CDR2: SQVTM, ANQGSEA. The CDR3 is 16 residues long. Deletions cut 6 bases from V and 0 bases from J, with 18 bases between. In nucleotides, the CDR3 is TGCAGCGTAACTAGGAGAGCGGAAAGCTCCTACAATGAGCAGTTCTTC. It codes for CSVTRRAESSYNEQFF.

V and J are TRBV18 and TRBJ1-5; 7 positions agree with TRBD1. From germline, CDR1 is KGHSH and CDR2 LQKENI. The CDR3 is made up of 14 amino acids. Trimming took 3 bases from V and 10 from J; bases not matched to a gene: 9. In nucleotides, the CDR3 is TGTGCCAGCTCACCTGAGACAGGGTTTTCTCCCCAGCATTTT. Residues: CASSPETGFSPQHF.

The V and J genes are TRBV11-3 and TRBJ2-5; 7 positions agree with TRBD1. From germline, CDR1 is SGHNT and CDR2 YENEEA. V was clipped by 5 bases and J by 3 bases; unmatched bases: 9. The CDR3 spans 15 residues. CDR3 bases: TGTGCCAGCAGCCATCCCAGACAGGGTGAAGAGACCCAGTACTTC. This codes for CASSHPRQGEETQYF.

The chain links TRBV23-1 to TRBJ2-7; D ambiguous. TRBV23-1 is given ORF status, its function remaining uncertain. V shed 0 bases and J shed 3 bases, with 12 bases lying between them. The CDR3 has 15 residues. The CDR3 region is CASSQSTRNFYEQYF. The CDR3 nucleotides read TGCGCCAGCAGTCAATCTACCAGGAACTTCTACGAGCAGTACTTC.

V gene TRBV4-2 combines with J gene TRBJ2-1, with TRBD1 matching over 7 bases. The CDR3 consists of 14 residues. CDR1 and CDR2 from the germline V gene are LGHNA and YNFKEQ. After removal of 3 bases from V and 13 bases from J, the junction contained 12 bases not matched to a gene. CDR3 amino acids: CASSQDSLTGPQFF. CDR3 in DNA: TGTGCCAGCAGCCAGGATTCTTTGACAGGGCCTCAGTTCTTC.

The J gene is TRBJ2-7, the V gene TRBV5-1; possible D gene TRBD1, 6 bases. CDR1 is SGHRS and CDR2 is YFSETQ in the germline V gene. There are 13 residues in the CDR3. V was shortened by 0 bases and J by 5 bases, with 9 bases between the two germline ends. CDR3 nucleotide sequence: TGCGCCAGCAGCTTGGGGGGGCGAGACGAGCAGTACTTC. Amino acids: CASSLGGRDEQYF.

The chain carries TRBV7-9 and TRBJ1-5; TRBD1 matches at 8 bases. The V gene end was trimmed by 5 bases and the J gene end by 5 bases; junction bases not matched to a gene: 2. CDR3 size: 13 residues. Per the germline V gene, CDR1 is SEHNR and CDR2 is FQNEAQ (reference sequence). CDR3 residues: CASSQGQDQPQHF. The CDR3, as DNA: TGTGCCAGCAGCCAGGGACAGGATCAGCCCCAGCATTTT.